The 19 T cell receptor beta chains presented below share a single source sample, sequenced in a study of monozygotic twins with inflammatory bowel disease. After re-calling the 5' RACE reads, TCRdb lists one entry per CDR3 protein, DNA absent. Here the sample table reports under 150,000 distinct CDR3 sequences. Sequences were obtained from blood. Source of these receptors: a human donor with ulcerative colitis or Crohn's disease, or a healthy co-twin of an affected twin (not recorded which).

The CDR3 sequence: CSATGGQRGYTF. The V and J genes are TRBV20-1 and TRBJ1-2; TCRdb's D gene call, TRBD1, goes unchecked for lack of DNA. Germline values: CDR1 DFQATT, CDR2 SNEGSKA (reference sequence). The CDR3 is made up of 12 amino acids.

V usage is TRBV12-3 or TRBV12-4 and J usage is TRBJ2-7; TCRdb's D call, TRBD1, is unchecked because there is no DNA. This CDR3 has 13 residues. CDR3: CASSWDRGFEQYF.

The V gene is TRBV5-1, the J gene TRBJ2-6. The CDR3 has 17 residues. CDR1 and CDR2 from the germline V gene are SGHRS and YFSETQ. CDR3 amino acids: CASSPMGQSSGANVLTF.

The V and J genes are TRBV6-6 and TRBJ1-1. This CDR3 contains 11 residues. Germline V gene lookup returns CDR1 MNHNY and CDR2 SVGAGI (reference sequence). Here the CDR3 reads CASSYGTEAFF.

The chain carries TRBV30 and TRBJ2-5; the D call from TCRdb, TRBD1, cannot be confirmed without DNA. CDR1 is GTSNPN, CDR2 SVGIG, per germline (reference sequence). This CDR3 region has 13 residues. The CDR3 sequence is CAWSGGGGETQYF.

This rearrangement joins TRBV18 to TRBJ1-5; the D call of TRBD1 rests on TCRdb alone, since no DNA is present to check it. CDR1 and CDR2 from the germline V gene are KGHSH and LQKENI. The CDR3 sequence is 17 residues long. CDR3 in amino acids: CASSLTTGGAGNQPQHF. Using reference TRBV18 and TRBJ1-5 for the parts outside the CDR3, the full variable domain is NAGVMQNPRHLVRRRGQEARLRCSPMKGHSHVYWYRQLPEEGLKFMVYLQKENIIDESGMPKERFSAEFPKEGPSILRIQQVVRGDSAAYFCASSLTTGGAGNQPQHFGDGTRLSIL.

This chain uses TRBV27 with TRBJ2-5. The CDR3 runs to 12 residues. Germline values: CDR1 MNHEY, CDR2 SMNVEV (reference sequence). The CDR3: CASSLSGETQYF.

This chain joins TRBV30 and TRBJ1-1; checking the TCRdb D call of TRBD1 is not possible without DNA. Per the germline V gene, CDR1 is GTSNPN and CDR2 is SVGIG (reference sequence). This CDR3 region has 14 residues. The CDR3 here is CAWSYQGILIEAFF.

V and J are TRBV9 and TRBJ2-6; the D gene TCRdb calls, TRBD1, cannot be checked with no DNA. The CDR3 is made up of 17 amino acids. Germline V gives CDR1 SGDLS, CDR2 YYNGEE. This CDR3 is CASSGSGRTSGANVLTF. Using reference TRBV9 and TRBJ2-6 for the parts outside the CDR3, the full variable domain is DSGVTQTPKHLITATGQRVTLRCSPRSGDLSVYWYQQSLDQGLQFLIQYYNGEERAKGNILERFSAQQFPDLHSELNLSSLELGDSALYFCASSGSGRTSGANVLTFGAGSRLTVL.

V and J are TRBV7-3 and TRBJ1-1. Germline V CDR1 and CDR2: SGHTA, FQGTGA. This CDR3 comprises 14 residues. The CDR3 region is CASSSGDGVTEAFF. Variable domain in full (rest from reference TRBV7-3 and TRBJ1-1): GAGVSQTPSNKVTEKGKYVELRCDPISGHTALYWYRQSLGQGPEFLIYFQGTGAADDSGLPNDRFFAVRPEGSVSTLKIQRTERGDSAVYLCASSSGDGVTEAFFGQGTRLTVV.

V and J are TRBV5-1 and TRBJ2-5; TCRdb returns TRBD2, unconfirmable since there is no DNA. From germline, CDR1 is SGHRS and CDR2 YFSETQ. This CDR3 contains 16 residues. CDR3 residues: CASSLAGQNTQETQYF.

The rearrangement links TRBV7-3 to TRBJ1-2; TCRdb returns TRBD1, unconfirmable since there is no DNA. The CDR3 totals 15 residues. Germline V lookup: CDR1 SGHTA, CDR2 FQGTGA. CDR3 amino acids: CASSLQGNQDYGYTF.

J is TRBJ2-5 and V is TRBV11-2; the TCRdb call, TRBD1, lacks DNA for checking. The CDR3 totals 15 residues. Germline V gene sequence: CDR1 SGHAT, CDR2 FQNNGV. The CDR3 reads CASSLGGGLQETQYF.

This chain joins TRBV5-1 and TRBJ1-3. The CDR3 runs to 15 residues. Germline loops: CDR1 SGHRS, CDR2 YFSETQ. Here the CDR3 reads CASSLDSRPGNTIYF.

The rearrangement uses TRBV18 and TRBJ1-1. Germline V gives CDR1 KGHSH, CDR2 LQKENI. The CDR3 has 15 amino acids. This CDR3 is CASSPSMDRNAEAFF.

CDR3 loop: CSAREGQDQETQYF. The V and J genes are TRBV20-1 and TRBJ2-5; TCRdb outputs TRBD2, but without DNA this stays unchecked. CDR1 is DFQATT, CDR2 SNEGSKA, per germline (reference sequence). The CDR3 sequence is 14 residues long.

The rearrangement uses TRBV18 and TRBJ2-1; as DNA is missing, the TRBD1 call by TCRdb cannot be tested. Germline V gives CDR1 KGHSH, CDR2 LQKENI. The CDR3 extends over 15 amino acids. The CDR3 is CASSPARTGQNEQFF.

The chain links TRBV9 to TRBJ2-1; the D gene TCRdb calls, TRBD2, cannot be checked with no DNA. This CDR3 region has 15 residues. The germline gives CDR1 SGDLS, CDR2 YYNGEE. The CDR3 here is CASSPRLAGNNEQFF.

This chain links TRBV7-3 with TRBJ2-7; TCRdb lists TRBD1, though no DNA is available to test this call. Germline lookup yields CDR1 SGHTA and CDR2 FQGTGA. This CDR3 has 15 amino acids. The CDR3 sequence: CASSLNHVGAYEQYF.